What follows describes a single T cell receptor beta chain. The antigen this receptor binds is unknown. No base qualities exist here, and no much larger clone lies one base off it. This sample also contains other DNA sequences that code for the same CDR3. The donors were healthy, HIV-negative adults with no recently reported acute infections or vaccinations. Only Caucasian adults living in Nashville, Tennessee, USA were represented among the donors. CD4+ T cells were enriched through magnetic negative selection, after which naive cells were positively selected on CD45RA and the remaining negative fraction served as the memory subset. Blood was collected by leukapheresis, and PBMCs were isolated by Ficoll-Histopaque density gradient centrifugation and then cryopreserved in liquid nitrogen vapor phase. Purity and quantity of every magnetically sorted T cell population were checked by analytical flow cytometry. Genomic DNA was isolated from each sorted fraction and quantified by UV absorbance on a Nanodrop 2000c.

Reading the germline V gene gives CDR1 SNHLY and CDR2 FYNNEI. Including the terminal cysteine and phenylalanine, the CDR3 comprises 12 residues. Of the read, only the CDR3 DNA is kept; its 36 bases are in frame from base 1. Trimming costs V 1 base and J 7 bases, and their ends lie 8 bases apart. This sample is part of a study of shared clonotypes between healthy human individuals (dated by TCRdb to the early 2020s). Turning to the overall study: The cohort comprised a couple of women and a few men aged 18 to 49 years. Different laboratories and diverse techniques were used to prepare libraries and sequence TCR repertoires, to increase sequencing depth and limit assay-specific biases. Per donor, three plates each were used for CD4 naive and CD4 memory, two for CD8 naive, and one for CD8 memory. Between about 0.8 and 9.5 billion PBMCs per donor were obtained by leukapheresis. To estimate repertoire size and how much clonotype sharing occurs between individuals, the study deeply sequenced the blood TCR repertoires of about 5 healthy adults. Points the paper makes about the study in general: Rarefaction of sorted-subset datasets indicated incomplete sequencing despite the large sequencing depth. Sharing across several donors was observed for about 4.8% of naive CD4, about 3.2% of naive CD8, 2.3% of memory CD4, and roughly 0.4% of memory CD8 clonotypes. Sampling was limited to blood, and TCR repertoires in tissue likely differ from TCR repertoires in blood. Based on pairwise subsampling, the degree of clonotype sharing among donors was expected to be affected by sequencing depth. The genetic and exposure-history diversity represented was limited by the small number of donors. Clonotypes shared by all four sorted-subset donors showed higher generation probabilities than non-shared clonotypes. Naive subsets generally had larger estimated clonotype richness than memory subsets did.

Using the deep immunoSEQ assay, TCR CDR3 regions were amplified from genomic DNA by multiplex PCR. Extracted genomic DNA from each cell subset was spread evenly across all wells of several immunoSEQ 96-well plates, with each plate serving as a replicate. For sorted subsets, around 200 ng genomic DNA, equal to 30,000 to 35,000 T cell genomes, was loaded into each replicate PCR. The purified libraries were quantified using a Qubit 3.0 fluorometer, sized with a Bioanalyzer 2100, and then quantified again using the KAPA Library Quantification kit. A separate single-read 150-cycle Illumina NextSeq 550 flow cell was used to sequence each immunoSEQ 96-well plate. The study's own analysis went as follows. Because the immunoSEQ output held only junctional sequences and lacked quality scores, the filtering could not match the filtering applied to full-length reads. Sequences were annotated with PyIR, a Python wrapper for IgBLAST v1.9, using IMGT germline references to assign V/J genes and CDR3. Reads were removed for weak V/J assignments (E-value above 1e-6), missing CDR3, stop codons, out-of-frame junctions, or ambiguous translated residues. V3J clonotypes were defined by identical inferred V gene, J gene, and CDR3 amino acid sequence. Percentage overlap between repertoires was computed as shared unique clonotypes divided by the size of the smaller repertoire. Richness of each repertoire was evaluated using RTK rarefaction, the Chao1 estimator, and Recon v2.1 estimates of unobserved clonotypes. Generation probabilities were computed with OLGA for all TCRbeta clonotypes obtained by the gDNA method from four donors. In its TCRdb copy, this immuneACCESS table keeps in-frame sequences only and misses some clones. Where compared with another copy, unresolved V genes explain less than half of these, and the others have no known cause. For V, J and clone size, that table is used; D and trimming come from the DNA. The sample has over a million clones on record, more than 95% of them singletons. The ten top clones hold over 1% of the sample.

Source material: naive CD4+ T cells sorted from blood. Sample cell subset or site, as interpreted from the label and publication: CD45RA+ positively selected. The sequence was collected from a man in his thirties or forties in good health. Recombination connected TRBV2 to TRBJ2-7; a weak D assignment points to TRBD2 (6 bases agree). The DNA reads as follows: TGTGCCAGCAGTGAAGAACGGGGGGAGCAGTACTTC. Its protein reads: CASSEERGEQYF.